A selection of T cell receptor beta chains follows, all from one sample in a study of blood T cell repertoires in COVID-19. TCRdb's copy holds only in-frame clones and misses some; the assay was immunoSEQ multiplex PCR. The top ten hold about 10% of the sample, which has 30,000 to 35,000 clones, about 90% seen once. The sequenced material came from peripheral blood. The receptors were sampled from a human donor with active COVID-19. The donor label of this sample is uncertain. CDR3s include the opening cysteine and the closing phenylalanine or tryptophan. D genes are given only for firm matches. Rows may omit the clone size; those that give it use once, few, many or a size class.

D gene | CDR3 length | J gene | V gene | clone size | CDR3 protein | CDR3 DNA
TRBD1 | 15 | TRBJ2-7 | TRBV6-6 | . | CASSYRDRGIGEQYF | TGTGCCAGCAGTTACCGGGACAGGGGGATCGGCGAGCAGTACTTC
. | 12 | TRBJ2-1 | TRBV6-6 | . | CASSSQRHEQFF | TGTGCCAGCAGTTCCCAGCGGCATGAGCAGTTCTTC
TRBD1 | 16 | TRBJ1-1 | TRBV25-1 | . | CASSATGGLMNTEAFF | TGTGCCAGCAGTGCGACAGGGGGCCTCATGAACACTGAAGCTTTCTTT
. | 15 | TRBJ2-3 | TRBV27 | . | CASSLGDTATDTQYF | TGTGCCAGCAGTTTGGGGGACACGGCCACAGATACGCAGTATTTT
TRBD2 | 13 | TRBJ2-3 | TRBV29-1 | once | CSVEGGRADTQYF | TGCAGCGTTGAGGGCGGGAGGGCAGATACGCAGTATTTT
. | 14 | TRBJ2-5 | TRBV7-3 | once | CASSSTGGQETQYF | TGTGCCAGCAGCAGCACTGGTGGCCAAGAGACCCAGTACTTC
TRBD1 | 14 | TRBJ2-3 | TRBV24-1 | few | CATRDRGRTDTQYF | TGTGCCACCCGGGACAGGGGGCGCACGGATACGCAGTATTTT
. | 13 | TRBJ1-1 | TRBV3-1/TRBV3-2 | . | CASSQVQNTEAFF | TGTGCCAGCAGCCAAGTACAGAACACTGAAGCTTTCTTT
TRBD2 | 17 | TRBJ2-2 | TRBV27 | . | CASSLEGLAPNTGELFF | TGTGCCAGCAGTTTAGAAGGACTAGCTCCGAACACCGGGGAGCTGTTTTTT
. | 14 | TRBJ2-1 | TRBV3-1/TRBV3-2 | . | CASSQEGARNEQFF | TGTGCCAGCAGCCAAGAGGGAGCCCGCAATGAGCAGTTCTTC
TRBD2 | 14 | TRBJ2-1 | TRBV7-2 | . | CASMHLAGGVEQFF | TGTGCCAGCATGCACCTAGCGGGGGGGGTTGAGCAGTTCTTC
. | 14 | TRBJ2-5 | TRBV6-2/TRBV6-3 | . | CASSYAGAQETQYF | TGTGCCAGCAGTTACGCGGGGGCCCAAGAGACCCAGTACTTC
TRBD2 | 14 | TRBJ2-3 | TRBV6-4 | few | CASSDGEGSDTQYF | TGTGCCAGCAGTGACGGGGAGGGGTCGGATACGCAGTATTTT
TRBD2 | 16 | TRBJ2-1 | TRBV7-3 | . | CASSLVAGGPNNEQFF | TGTGCCAGCAGCTTGGTAGCGGGAGGGCCCAACAATGAGCAGTTCTTC
TRBD1 | 15 | TRBJ2-5 | TRBV3-1/TRBV3-2 | once | CASSQRQGYQETQYF | TGTGCCAGCAGCCAACGACAGGGCTACCAAGAGACCCAGTACTTC
. | 13 | TRBJ2-7 | TRBV18 | . | CASSYSAIYEQYF | TGTGCCAGCTCGTACAGTGCGATATACGAGCAGTACTTC
. | 17 | TRBJ2-3 | TRBV6-1 | . | CASSEWLGGFSTDTQYF | TGTGCCAGCAGTGAATGGTTGGGCGGGTTTAGCACAGATACGCAGTATTTT
. | 16 | TRBJ2-5 | TRBV7-6 | . | CASSSPIHTPKETQYF | TGTGCCAGCAGCTCCCCCATACACACCCCCAAAGAGACCCAGTACTTC
. | 15 | TRBJ2-7 | TRBV4-3 | . | CASSQTWGLDYEQYF | TGCGCCAGCAGCCAGACTTGGGGGCTCGACTACGAGCAGTACTTC
. | 15 | TRBJ1-1 | TRBV5-8 | . | CASSAMKGANTEAFF | TGTGCCAGCAGCGCAATGAAGGGAGCGAACACTGAAGCTTTCTTT